In this sample, the clone carrying this T cell receptor beta chain turned up a few times. What it binds is unknown. The data stem from a study of T cell repertoires in cytomegalovirus infection. General observations from the study: HLA-C-restricted CMV-specific TCR beta clonotypes were dominant in the ex vivo response.

One entry per CDR3 protein, called by TCRdb with MiXCR from the reads. The sample yields approximately 910,000 distinct CDR3 sequences, roughly 30% seen once. The origin of this receptor is a human donor in good health (CMV status not recorded). Some clones in this sample may be carry-over from other donors' samples. This specimen was cultured CD8+ T cells from PBMCs, taken from culture after CMV antigen stimulation.

For the CDR3, the DNA is TGTGCCAGCAGTGAATATTTTCCTAGCGGGGGGTTGGAGACCCAGTACTTC. Translated: CASSEYFPSGGLETQYF. The chain recombines TRBV25-1 with TRBJ2-5; TRBD2 agrees at 11 bases. With 0 bases clipped from V and 5 bases from J, the junction kept 8 bases outside the gene matches. Germline CDR1 is MGHDK and CDR2 is SYGVNS. There are 17 residues in the CDR3. The full variable domain, in which reference TRBV25-1 and TRBJ2-5 provide the parts outside the CDR3, is EADIYQTPRYLVIGTGKKITLECSQTMGHDKMYWYQQDPGMELHLIHYSYGVNSTEKGDLSSESTVSRIRTEHFPLTLESARPSHTSQYLCASSEYFPSGGLETQYFGPGTRLLVL.